What follows are 5 T cell receptor beta chains derived from one specimen sequenced in a study of beta chain features in type 1 diabetes. As every portion of the isolated RNA was reverse transcribed, the sequencing read expressed TCRB transcripts. This table comes from immunoSEQ multiplex PCR, and its TCRdb copy is limited to in-frame clones, with some not included. The sample holds 300,000 to 350,000 clones, approximately 8% seen once. The sample was central memory CD4+ T cells from blood. The receptor set was obtained from a young woman in good health.

Many counts were recorded for this clone. This rearrangement joins TRBV4-3 to TRBJ2-1, with 7 bases fitting TRBD2. CDR3 length: 16 amino acids. V shed 2 bases, J shed 5 bases, and the junction held 9 bases outside the gene matches. CDR1 is LGHNA, CDR2 YSLEER, per germline. CDR3 DNA sequence: TGCGCCAGCAGCCAAAGGGAGGGCCGAAGTGACAATGAGCAGTTCTTC. It translates to CASSQREGRSDNEQFF.

A few counts support this clone. The CDR3 here is CSVDQNSYNEQFF. The CDR3 DNA sequence: TGCAGCGTTGATCAGAACTCCTACAATGAGCAGTTCTTC. This chain joins TRBV29-1 and TRBJ2-1; D remains unclear. Looked up from germline, CDR1 is SQVTM and CDR2 is ANQGSEA. The CDR3 spans 13 residues. Trimming removed 3 bases from V and 0 bases from J, with 6 bases in between.

This clone has just a few counts. The V call is TRBV27, the J call TRBJ2-7, with 7 bases identical to TRBD1. J was trimmed by 0 bases and V by 4 bases; bases with no gene match: 6. The CDR3 runs 15 residues. Germline V gene data show CDR1 as MNHEY and CDR2 as SMNVEV (reference sequence). In nucleotides, the CDR3 is TGTGCCAGCAGTTACAGGGGTGAATTCTCCTACGAGCAGTACTTC. This translates into CASSYRGEFSYEQYF.

In its sample, this clone was seen a few times. The CDR3 region is CASSALGGRNYGYTF. CDR3 coding DNA: TGTGCCAGCAGCGCACTAGGCGGCAGAAACTATGGCTACACCTTC. V usage is TRBV7-2 and J usage is TRBJ1-2, with unresolved D. Deletions cut 5 bases from V and 2 bases from J, with 15 bases between. This CDR3 has 15 residues. The germline gives CDR1 SGHTA, CDR2 FQGNSA.

V is TRBV5-1 and J is TRBJ2-2; TRBD2 might be the D (6 bases). Germline CDR1 is SGHRS and CDR2 is YFSETQ. V lost 0 bases and J 6 bases, leaving 12 bases between the germline ends. The CDR3 consists of 15 residues. The CDR3 here is CASSLVSTGAGELFF. CDR3 nucleotides: TGCGCCAGCAGCTTGGTGTCTACGGGGGCCGGGGAGCTGTTTTTT.